This note documents a single T cell receptor (beta chain) sequence. This sample stems from a study of blood T cell repertoires in COVID-19. Across the study: PBMCs, B-cell-depleted T cells, or T cells provided the cDNA or gDNA that made up the material.

There are 19 residues in the CDR3. The germline gives CDR1 MNHEY, CDR2 SMNVEV (reference sequence). Deletions cut 4 bases from V and 1 base from J, with 23 bases between. Original processing methods: Estimation of nucleated cell counts relied on the amplification of reference gene primers. This table comes from immunoSEQ multiplex PCR, and its TCRdb copy is limited to in-frame clones, with some not included. V and J calls and clone size are those listed in that table; D and trimming were worked out from the DNA. The sample holds 50,000 to 75,000 clones, less than 80% seen once. The sequence was obtained from a man in his 60s with acute or convalescent COVID-19. Sequenced input: peripheral blood. The chain has TRBV27 and TRBJ1-5, with D possibly being TRBD1 (5 bases). The CDR3 DNA sequence: TGTGCCAGCAGTTCAATCTCCAAACTCAGGGTGCGGAGCAATCAGCCCCAGCATTTT. Its protein product is CASSSISKLRVRSNQPQHF.